These 22 T cell receptor beta chains came from one sample sequenced in a study of neurological immune-mediated disorders. The time point: technical triplicate 1. In TCRdb, the 5' RACE reads were re-called with MiXCR into one record per CDR3 protein. The repertoire has 40,000 or so distinct CDR3 sequences, 11% of them found once; the top ten carry roughly 4%. What was sequenced was PBMCs. These receptors all stem from a man aged 60 to 75 with HTLV-1-associated myelopathy (HAM/TSP).

This clonotype was counted ten times or more. The rearrangement uses TRBV5-6 and TRBJ2-2; 7 bases are shared with TRBD1. Germline V gives CDR1 SGHDT, CDR2 YYEEEE. CDR3 length equals 17 residues. V trimming: 2 bases; J trimming: 1 base; junction bases outside the gene matches: 8. The CDR3 DNA reads as TGTGCCAGCAGCTTCCCCCCGGGGACAGAGAACACCGGGGAGCTGTTTTTT. Its translation is CASSFPPGTENTGELFF.

The sample holds many counts of this clonotype. The chain joins TRBV5-5 to TRBJ2-2; tentative D call: TRBD2 (6 bases). Germline values: CDR1 SGHKS, CDR2 YYEKEE (reference sequence). The CDR3 runs 16 residues. The V gene lost 3 bases and the J gene lost 0 bases, with 12 bases spanning the gap. The CDR3, as DNA: TGTGCCAGCAGCTATAGGCGGGGACCGAACACCGGGGAGCTGTTTTTT. Its protein is CASSYRRGPNTGELFF.

The table lists this clonotype with many counts. The chain couples TRBV9 to TRBJ2-5, with 12 bases fitting TRBD2. CDR3 length: 18 amino acids. With V trimmed by 0 bases and J by 0 bases, 6 bases remained unmatched. Germline lookup yields CDR1 SGDLS and CDR2 YYNGEE. In nucleotides, the CDR3 is TGTGCCAGCAGCGTAGCCCCGGGACTAGCGGGCCACCAAGAGACCCAGTACTTC. Its translation: CASSVAPGLAGHQETQYF. The full variable domain, its missing parts supplied by reference TRBV9 and TRBJ2-5, is DSGVTQTPKHLITATGQRVTLRCSPRSGDLSVYWYQQSLDQGLQFLIQYYNGEERAKGNILERFSAQQFPDLHSELNLSSLELGDSALYFCASSVAPGLAGHQETQYFGPGTRLLVL.

This clonotype appeared many times. The genes are TRBV15 and TRBJ2-3; TRBD1 agrees at 8 bases. The V gene end was trimmed by 0 bases and the J gene end by 0 bases; junction bases not matched to a gene: 5. The CDR3 covers 17 residues. Germline lookup yields CDR1 LNHNV and CDR2 YYDKDF (reference sequence). CDR3 sequence: CATSRDPGGLSTDTQYF. CDR3 coding DNA: TGTGCCACCAGCAGAGATCCAGGGGGCCTTAGCACAGATACGCAGTATTTT.

This clonotype is deemed large (0.1 to 1%). The genes are TRBV7-9 and TRBJ2-7, with 8 positions matching TRBD1. This CDR3 spans 13 amino acids. The germline V gene encodes CDR1 SEHNR and CDR2 FQNEAQ (reference sequence). V dropped 5 bases and J dropped 6; count of bases not matched to a gene: 6. The CDR3 spells CASSPDREAEQYF. The DNA for the CDR3 is TGTGCCAGCAGCCCGGACAGGGAGGCCGAGCAGTACTTC.

This clonotype was recorded at least ten times. The chain has TRBV5-1 and TRBJ2-1, with D tentatively TRBD1 or TRBD2 (6 bases each). CDR3 length: 15 amino acids. Trimming shortened V by 0 bases and J by 7 bases, and 14 bases separated the two germline ends. Germline V CDR1 and CDR2: SGHRS, YFSETQ. DNA for the CDR3: TGCGCCAGCAGCTTGGATGGAGGGGGAGCAAATGAGCAGTTCTTC. Translated, it gives CASSLDGGGANEQFF.

At least ten counts were recorded for this clonotype. J is TRBJ1-6 and V is TRBV7-2, with 7 bases matching TRBD1. V shed 5 bases, J shed 9 bases, and the junction held 4 bases outside the gene matches. Germline values: CDR1 SGHTA, CDR2 FQGNSA. The CDR3 is made up of 13 amino acids. CDR3 DNA sequence: TGTGCCAGCAGCAATGACAGGGTTTCACCCCTCCACTTT. This gives the protein CASSNDRVSPLHF.

This clonotype has a count of ten or more. The chain employs TRBV20-1 and TRBJ2-4; D is unresolved. This CDR3 comprises 14 residues. The V end was cut by 3 bases, the J end by 2 bases, with 11 bases between. Germline loops: CDR1 DFQATT, CDR2 SNEGSKA (reference sequence). CDR3: CSASESMSKNIQYF. CDR3 DNA: TGCAGTGCTAGTGAGAGCATGTCCAAAAACATTCAGTACTTC.

This clonotype has ten or more counts. The gene calls are TRBV5-8 and TRBJ1-6, with D possibly being TRBD1 (6 bases). Germline values: CDR1 SGHTS, CDR2 YDEGEE. V gave up 4 bases and J gave up 3 bases, with 11 bases separating them. The CDR3 is made up of 15 amino acids. This chain's CDR3 is CASSGGADYNSPLHF. Written as DNA, the CDR3 is TGTGCCAGCAGCGGGGGGGCCGACTATAATTCACCCCTCCACTTT.

This clonotype appeared many times. J is TRBJ2-3 and V is TRBV11-3; TRBD2 matches 7 bases. Germline CDR1 and CDR2: SGHNT and YENEEA. The CDR3 totals 15 residues. V lost 5 bases, J lost 7 bases, and 12 bases stayed unmatched. As DNA, the CDR3 is TGTGCCAGCAGCGCTGGGAGGGCCATTTCGCATACGCAGTATTTT. Its translation: CASSAGRAISHTQYF.

This clonotype was counted many times. The rearrangement joins TRBV20-1 to TRBJ2-1, with D possibly matching TRBD2 (7 bases). The CDR3 extends over 18 amino acids. Per the germline V gene, CDR1 is DFQATT and CDR2 is SNEGSKA (reference sequence). V lost 3 bases, J lost 3 bases, and 24 bases lay in between. CDR3 DNA: TGCAGTGCTAGCCCGATCTCAGGGAGGGGGACTGGCTACAATGAGCAGTTCTTC. Translation: CSASPISGRGTGYNEQFF.

Many counts were recorded for this clonotype. This chain uses TRBV29-1 with TRBJ2-3; D ambiguous. Germline values: CDR1 SQVTM, CDR2 ANQGSEA. This CDR3 contains 15 residues. The V gene lost 4 bases and the J gene lost 0 bases, with 14 bases spanning the gap. The CDR3 spells CSVAIFSSSTDTQYF. The CDR3 DNA is TGCAGCGTTGCCATCTTTTCTTCTAGCACAGATACGCAGTATTTT.

Ten or more counts support this clonotype. The V gene is TRBV10-3, the J gene TRBJ1-2, with 12 bases lining up with TRBD1. Losses at the gene ends were 10 bases for V and 8 bases for J; bases not matched to a gene: 11. From germline, CDR1 is ENHRY and CDR2 SYGVKD. The CDR3 runs to 14 residues. CDR3 DNA sequence: TGTGCCACGAAGGTGGGACAGGGGGCAGAGGGCTACACCTTC. Translated: CATKVGQGAEGYTF.

The genes are TRBV5-6 and TRBJ2-7; D is uncertain. Per the germline V gene, CDR1 is SGHDT and CDR2 is YYEEEE. The CDR3 spans 13 residues. Deletions cut 2 bases from V and 7 bases from J, with 13 bases between. CDR3 loop: CASSFGPGEEQYF. The CDR3, as DNA: TGTGCCAGCAGCTTCGGCCCCGGCGAGGAGCAGTACTTC. The full variable domain, rest sourced from reference TRBV5-6 and TRBJ2-7, is DAGVTQSPTHLIKTRGQQVTLRCSPKSGHDTVSWYQQALGQGPQFIFQYYEEEERQRGNFPDRFSGHQFPNYSSELNVNALLLGDSALYLCASSFGPGEEQYFGPGTRLTVT.

At least ten counts were recorded for this clonotype. The chain recombines TRBV20-1 with TRBJ2-3; 8 positions agree with TRBD2. Germline V gene data show CDR1 as DFQATT and CDR2 as SNEGSKA (reference sequence). The CDR3 length is 15 residues. The ends lost 5 bases at V and 2 bases at J; junction bases unmatched: 9. The CDR3 here is CSAAQVSGVTDTQYF. CDR3 in DNA: TGCAGTGCTGCCCAGGTTAGCGGGGTCACAGATACGCAGTATTTT.

The sample holds a few counts of this clonotype. Because the CDR3 is missing its conserved closing phenylalanine or tryptophan, this is likely a read error. The V call is TRBV6-6, the J call TRBJ1-2; D is possibly TRBD1 (5 bases). V lost 6 bases and J 7 bases, leaving 21 bases between the germline ends. The length of the CDR3 is 15 residues. Germline assignment: CDR1 MNHNY and CDR2 SVGAGI (reference sequence). DNA for the CDR3: TGTGCCAGCAGCGCTGGGGGAGGAGTAATCGCTGGCTACACCCTC. It is translated as CASSAGGGVIAGYTL.

The gene calls are TRBV6-2 or TRBV6-3 and TRBJ2-1; 8 positions agree with TRBD1. The V gene's germline CDR1 is MNHEY and CDR2 SVGEGT. V trimming: 5 bases; J trimming: 9 bases; junction bases outside the gene matches: 12. This CDR3 spans 15 amino acids. The CDR3 DNA follows: TGTGCCAGCAGTGCCTGGACAGGGCAGGGGACTGAGCAGTTCTTC. Encoded protein: CASSAWTGQGTEQFF.

This clonotype came up many times. This chain joins TRBV20-1 and TRBJ2-6; 7 bases map to TRBD2. The V segment lost 3 bases and the J segment 1 base; nucleotides outside the gene matches: 12. The CDR3 sequence is 18 residues long. Germline V gene data show CDR1 as DFQATT and CDR2 as SNEGSKA (reference sequence). The CDR3 sequence: CSARVREAFRSGANVLTF. CDR3 nucleotide sequence: TGCAGTGCTAGGGTACGGGAGGCATTCCGTTCTGGGGCCAACGTCCTGACTTTC.

This clonotype is termed medium-sized. V and J are TRBV5-1 and TRBJ1-2; D gene ambiguous. Germline V CDR1 and CDR2: SGHRS, YFSETQ. The CDR3 totals 14 residues. V shed 1 base and J shed 4 bases, with 11 bases lying between them. DNA for the CDR3: TGCGCCAGCAGCTTGCAAGGGAATGGCTATGGCTACACCTTC. It is translated as CASSLQGNGYGYTF.

At least ten counts were recorded for this clonotype. This rearrangement joins TRBV7-2 to TRBJ2-1; tentatively, D is TRBD1 or TRBD2 (5 bases each). The length of the CDR3 is 16 residues. V was clipped by 2 bases and J by 4 bases, with 15 bases between them. CDR1 is SGHTA, CDR2 FQGNSA, per germline. The CDR3 spells CASSLSGPGPYNEQFF. The CDR3 coding sequence is TGTGCCAGCAGCTTATCGGGCCCGGGGCCTTACAATGAGCAGTTCTTC. The whole variable domain, filled in from reference TRBV7-2 and TRBJ2-1, reads GAGVSQSPSNKVTEKGKDVELRCDPISGHTALYWYRQSLGQGLEFLIYFQGNSAPDKSGLPSDRFSAERTGGSVSTLTIQRTQQEDSAVYLCASSLSGPGPYNEQFFGPGTRLTVL.

This clonotype was observed at least ten times. This chain joins TRBV14 and TRBJ2-1, with 10 bases aligning to TRBD2. V was pared by 0 bases and J by 0 bases, with 8 bases of the junction left unmatched. Germline V lookup: CDR1 SGHDN, CDR2 FVKESK. CDR3 length equals 19 residues. The CDR3 coding sequence is TGTGCCAGCAGCCAAGATCGCGGACTAGCGGAAAGCTCCTACAATGAGCAGTTCTTC. It codes for CASSQDRGLAESSYNEQFF.

This clonotype was picked up many times. The chain carries TRBV28 and TRBJ1-6; 9 positions match TRBD1. CDR3 length: 14 residues. Trimming took 6 bases from V and 10 from J; bases not matched to a gene: 7. CDR1 is MDHEN and CDR2 is SYDVKM in the germline V gene. CDR3 nucleotides: TGTGCCAGCAGACAGGGGGCCATTGGGTCACCCCTCCACTTT. Its protein product is CASRQGAIGSPLHF.